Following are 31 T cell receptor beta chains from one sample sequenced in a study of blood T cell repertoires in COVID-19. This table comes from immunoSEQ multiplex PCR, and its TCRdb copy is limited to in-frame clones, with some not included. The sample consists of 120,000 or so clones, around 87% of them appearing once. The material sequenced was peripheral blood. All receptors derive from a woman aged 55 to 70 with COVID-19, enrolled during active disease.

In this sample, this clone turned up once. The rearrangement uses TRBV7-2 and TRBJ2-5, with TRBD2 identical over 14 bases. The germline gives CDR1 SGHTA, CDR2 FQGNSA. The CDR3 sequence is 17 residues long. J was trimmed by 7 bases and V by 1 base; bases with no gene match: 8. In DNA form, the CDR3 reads TGTGCCAGCAGCTTAGGTGGGACTAGCGGGGGAGGTGGGACCCAGTACTTC. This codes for CASSLGGTSGGGGTQYF.

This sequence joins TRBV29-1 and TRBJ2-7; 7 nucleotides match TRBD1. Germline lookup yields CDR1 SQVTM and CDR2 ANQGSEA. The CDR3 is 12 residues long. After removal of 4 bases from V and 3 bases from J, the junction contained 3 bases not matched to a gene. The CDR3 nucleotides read TGCAGCGTTGGGGACAGCCTCTACGAGCAGTACTTC. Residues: CSVGDSLYEQYF.

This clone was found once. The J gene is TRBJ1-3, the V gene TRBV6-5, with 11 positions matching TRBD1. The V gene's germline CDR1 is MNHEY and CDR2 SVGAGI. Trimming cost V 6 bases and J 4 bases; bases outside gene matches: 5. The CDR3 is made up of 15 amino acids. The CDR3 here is CASRPDRGPGNTIYF. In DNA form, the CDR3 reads TGTGCCAGCAGACCGGACAGGGGGCCAGGAAACACCATATATTTT.

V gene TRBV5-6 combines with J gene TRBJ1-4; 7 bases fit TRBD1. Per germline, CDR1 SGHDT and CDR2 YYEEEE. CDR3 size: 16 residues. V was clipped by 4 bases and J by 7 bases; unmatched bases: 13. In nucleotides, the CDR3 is TGTGCCAGCAGCGAACCGGCAGGGGGATCGCGTGAAAAACTGTTTTTT. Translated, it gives CASSEPAGGSREKLFF.

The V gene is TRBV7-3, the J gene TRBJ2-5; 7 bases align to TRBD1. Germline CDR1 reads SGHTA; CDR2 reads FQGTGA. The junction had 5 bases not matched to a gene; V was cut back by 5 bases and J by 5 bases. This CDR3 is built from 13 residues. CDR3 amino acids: CASSVGTAETQYF. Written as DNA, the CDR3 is TGTGCCAGCAGCGTAGGGACAGCGGAGACCCAGTACTTC.

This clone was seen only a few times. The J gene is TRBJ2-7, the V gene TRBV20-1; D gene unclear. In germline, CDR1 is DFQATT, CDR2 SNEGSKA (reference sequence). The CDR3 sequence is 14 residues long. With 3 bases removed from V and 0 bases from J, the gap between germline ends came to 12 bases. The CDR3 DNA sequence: TGCAGTGCTAGTCGCGGTGCTCCCTCCTACGAGCAGTACTTC. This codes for CSASRGAPSYEQYF.

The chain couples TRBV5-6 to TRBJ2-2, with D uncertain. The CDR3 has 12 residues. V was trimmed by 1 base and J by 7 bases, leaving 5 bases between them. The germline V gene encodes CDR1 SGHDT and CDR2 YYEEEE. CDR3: CASSLTVGELFF. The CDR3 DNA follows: TGTGCCAGCAGCTTGACAGTCGGGGAGCTGTTTTTT.

The CDR3 loop is CSVGQGGWGANVLTF. The CDR3 nucleotides read TGCAGCGTCGGACAGGGCGGATGGGGGGCCAACGTCCTGACTTTC. The chain is built from TRBV29-1 and TRBJ2-6; 8 nucleotides align to TRBD1. The germline CDR1 and CDR2 sequences are SQVTM and ANQGSEA. The CDR3 consists of 15 residues. With V trimmed by 6 bases and J by 4 bases, 8 bases remained unmatched.

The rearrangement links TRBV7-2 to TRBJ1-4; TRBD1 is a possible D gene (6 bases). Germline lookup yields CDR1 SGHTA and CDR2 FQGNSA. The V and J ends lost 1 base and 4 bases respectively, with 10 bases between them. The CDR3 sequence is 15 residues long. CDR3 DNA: TGTGCCAGCAGCTTAGACAGGGCTCGTAATGAAAAACTGTTTTTT. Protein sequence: CASSLDRARNEKLFF.

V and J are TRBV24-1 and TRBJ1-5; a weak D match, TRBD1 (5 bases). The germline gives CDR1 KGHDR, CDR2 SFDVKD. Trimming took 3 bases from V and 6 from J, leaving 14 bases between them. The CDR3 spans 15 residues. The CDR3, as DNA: TGTGCCACCAGTGATCCGTCCAGGGTTGGTCAGCCCCAGCATTTT. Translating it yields CATSDPSRVGQPQHF.

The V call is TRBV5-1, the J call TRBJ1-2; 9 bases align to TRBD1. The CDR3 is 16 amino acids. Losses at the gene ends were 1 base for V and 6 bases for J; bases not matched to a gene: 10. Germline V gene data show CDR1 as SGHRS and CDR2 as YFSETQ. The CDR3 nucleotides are TGCGCCAGCAGCTTGTTAACCGGGACAGGGACAAATGGCTACACCTTC. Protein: CASSLLTGTGTNGYTF.

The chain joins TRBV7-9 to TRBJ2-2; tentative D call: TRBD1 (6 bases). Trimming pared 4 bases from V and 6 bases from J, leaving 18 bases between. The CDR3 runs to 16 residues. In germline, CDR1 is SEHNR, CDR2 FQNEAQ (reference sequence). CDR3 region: CASSYAQGGSAGELFF. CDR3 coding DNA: TGTGCCAGCAGCTACGCCCAAGGGGGTTCAGCCGGGGAGCTGTTTTTT.

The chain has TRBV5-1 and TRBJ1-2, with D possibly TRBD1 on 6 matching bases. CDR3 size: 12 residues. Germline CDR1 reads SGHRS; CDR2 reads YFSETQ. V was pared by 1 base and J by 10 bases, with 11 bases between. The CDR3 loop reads CASSLPPGDYTF. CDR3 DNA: TGCGCCAGCAGCTTGCCCCCAGGGGACTACACCTTC.

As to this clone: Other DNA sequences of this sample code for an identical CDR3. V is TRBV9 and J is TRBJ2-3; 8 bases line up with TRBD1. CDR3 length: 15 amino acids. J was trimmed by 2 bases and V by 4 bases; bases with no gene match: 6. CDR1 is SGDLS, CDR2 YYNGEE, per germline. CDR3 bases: TGTGCCAGCAGCCCGCGACAGGGGATCACAGATACGCAGTATTTT. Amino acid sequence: CASSPRQGITDTQYF.

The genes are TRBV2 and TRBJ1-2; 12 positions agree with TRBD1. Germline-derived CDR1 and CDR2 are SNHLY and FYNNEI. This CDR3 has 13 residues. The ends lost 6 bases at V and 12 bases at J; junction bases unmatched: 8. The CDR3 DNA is TGTGCCAGCAGCAGGGACAGGGGGCTAGACAACACCTTC. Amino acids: CASSRDRGLDNTF.

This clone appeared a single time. The CDR3 is CATRTGGGMAEAFF. CDR3 sequence (DNA): TGTGCCACCCGAACAGGGGGAGGGATGGCTGAAGCTTTCTTT. The rearrangement joins TRBV2 to TRBJ1-1; 8 bases are a match to TRBD1. Unmatched junction bases numbered 13, after V lost 10 bases and J lost 6 bases. Germline values: CDR1 SNHLY, CDR2 FYNNEI. The CDR3 length is 14 residues.

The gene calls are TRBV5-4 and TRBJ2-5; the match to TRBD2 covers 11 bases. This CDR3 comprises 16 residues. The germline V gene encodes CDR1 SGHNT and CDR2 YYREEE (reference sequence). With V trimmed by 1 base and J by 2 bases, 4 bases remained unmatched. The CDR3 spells CASSLMIAGGQETQYF. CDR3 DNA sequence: TGTGCCAGCAGCTTGATGATAGCGGGGGGGCAAGAGACCCAGTACTTC.

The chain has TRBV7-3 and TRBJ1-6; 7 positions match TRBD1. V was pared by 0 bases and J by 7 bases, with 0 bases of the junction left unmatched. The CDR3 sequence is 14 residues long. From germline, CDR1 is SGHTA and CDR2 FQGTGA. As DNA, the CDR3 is TGTGCCAGCAGCTTAACGGGACAGAATTCACCCCTCCACTTT. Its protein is CASSLTGQNSPLHF.

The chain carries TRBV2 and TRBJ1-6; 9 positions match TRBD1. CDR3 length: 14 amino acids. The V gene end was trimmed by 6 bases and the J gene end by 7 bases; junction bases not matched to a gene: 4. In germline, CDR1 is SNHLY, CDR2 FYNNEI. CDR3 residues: CASRRDRENSPLHF. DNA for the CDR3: TGTGCCAGCAGACGGGACAGGGAAAATTCACCCCTCCACTTT.

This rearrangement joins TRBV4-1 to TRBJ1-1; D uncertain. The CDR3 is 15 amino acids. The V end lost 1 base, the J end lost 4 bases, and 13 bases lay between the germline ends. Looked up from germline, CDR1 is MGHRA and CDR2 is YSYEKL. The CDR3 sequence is CASSQVSLRGTEAFF. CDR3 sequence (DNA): TGCGCCAGCAGCCAAGTGAGTCTCCGGGGCACTGAAGCTTTCTTT.

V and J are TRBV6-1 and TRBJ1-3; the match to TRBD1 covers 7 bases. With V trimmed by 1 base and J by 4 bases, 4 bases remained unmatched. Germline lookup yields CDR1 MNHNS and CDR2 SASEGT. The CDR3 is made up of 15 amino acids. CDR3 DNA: TGTGCCAGCAGTGAAGAGGGGGCTACGGGAAACACCATATATTTT. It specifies CASSEEGATGNTIYF.

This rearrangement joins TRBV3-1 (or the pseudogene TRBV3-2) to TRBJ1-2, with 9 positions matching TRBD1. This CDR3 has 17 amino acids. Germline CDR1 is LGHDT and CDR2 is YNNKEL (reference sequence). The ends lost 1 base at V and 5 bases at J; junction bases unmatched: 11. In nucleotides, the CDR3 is TGTGCCAGCAGCCAAGCGATAACAGGGGGCGCGGGTTATGGCTACACCTTC. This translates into CASSQAITGGAGYGYTF.

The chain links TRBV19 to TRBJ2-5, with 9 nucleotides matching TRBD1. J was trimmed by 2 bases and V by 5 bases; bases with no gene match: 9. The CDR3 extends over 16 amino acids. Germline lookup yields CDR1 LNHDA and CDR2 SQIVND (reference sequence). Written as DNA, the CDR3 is TGTGCCAGTAGTCTTCTCCGACAGGGGGTGCAAGAGACCCAGTACTTC. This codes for CASSLLRQGVQETQYF.

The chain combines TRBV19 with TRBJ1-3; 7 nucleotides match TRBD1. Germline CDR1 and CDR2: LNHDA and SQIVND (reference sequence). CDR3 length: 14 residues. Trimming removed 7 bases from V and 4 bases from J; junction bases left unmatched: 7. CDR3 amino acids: CASTSTGTGNTIYF. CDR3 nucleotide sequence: TGTGCCAGTACCTCGACAGGGACCGGAAACACCATATATTTT. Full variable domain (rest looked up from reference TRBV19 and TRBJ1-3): DGGITQSPKYLFRKEGQNVTLSCEQNLNHDAMYWYRQDPGQGLRLIYYSQIVNDFQKGDIAEGYSVSREKKESFPLTVTSAQKNPTAFYLCASTSTGTGNTIYFGEGSWLTVV.

CDR3 coding DNA: TGTGCCAGCAGCCGAGGGACAGGGGGCTCTCAGCCCCAGCATTTT. Its protein product is CASSRGTGGSQPQHF. The chain couples TRBV7-8 to TRBJ1-5, with 12 bases lining up with TRBD1. CDR1 SGHVS and CDR2 FQNEAQ come from the germline V gene. J lost 6 bases, V lost 5 bases, and 5 bases had no gene match. The CDR3 totals 15 residues.

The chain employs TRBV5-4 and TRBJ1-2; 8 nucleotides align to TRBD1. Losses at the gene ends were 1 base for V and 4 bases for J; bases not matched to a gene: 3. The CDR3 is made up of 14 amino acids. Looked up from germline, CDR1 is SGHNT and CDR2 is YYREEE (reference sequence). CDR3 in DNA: TGTGCCAGCAGCTTGCAGGGGGCGACCTATGGCTACACCTTC. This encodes CASSLQGATYGYTF.

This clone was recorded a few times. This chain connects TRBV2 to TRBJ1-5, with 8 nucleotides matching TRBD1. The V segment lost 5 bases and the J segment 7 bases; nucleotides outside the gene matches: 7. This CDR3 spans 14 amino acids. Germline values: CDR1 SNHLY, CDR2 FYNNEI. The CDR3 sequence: CASSQDRGGQPQHF. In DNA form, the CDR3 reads TGTGCCAGCAGTCAAGACAGGGGTGGACAGCCCCAGCATTTT. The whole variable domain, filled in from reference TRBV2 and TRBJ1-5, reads EPEVTQTPSHQVTQMGQEVILRCVPISNHLYFYWYRQILGQKVEFLVSFYNNEISEKSEIFDDQFSVERPDGSNFTLKIRSTKLEDSAMYFCASSQDRGGQPQHFGDGTRLSIL.

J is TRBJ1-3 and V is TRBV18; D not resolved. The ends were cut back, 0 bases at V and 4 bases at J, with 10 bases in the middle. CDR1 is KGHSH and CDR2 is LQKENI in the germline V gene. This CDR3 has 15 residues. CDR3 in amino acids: CASSPPDLWGNTIYF. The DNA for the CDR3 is TGTGCCAGCTCACCACCCGACTTGTGGGGAAACACCATATATTTT.

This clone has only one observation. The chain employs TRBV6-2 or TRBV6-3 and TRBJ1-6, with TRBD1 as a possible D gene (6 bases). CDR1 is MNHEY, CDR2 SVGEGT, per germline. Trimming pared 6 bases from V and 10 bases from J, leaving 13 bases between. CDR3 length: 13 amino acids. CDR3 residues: CASSNRVYSPLHF. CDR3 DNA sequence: TGTGCCAGCAGCAACAGGGTTTACTCACCCCTCCACTTT.

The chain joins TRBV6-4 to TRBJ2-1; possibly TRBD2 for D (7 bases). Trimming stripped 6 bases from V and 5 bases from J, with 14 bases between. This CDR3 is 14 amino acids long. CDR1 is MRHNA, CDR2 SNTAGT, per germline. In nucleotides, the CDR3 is TGTGCCAGCAGCCAACAGGGAGGGAACAATGAGCAGTTCTTC. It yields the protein CASSQQGGNNEQFF.

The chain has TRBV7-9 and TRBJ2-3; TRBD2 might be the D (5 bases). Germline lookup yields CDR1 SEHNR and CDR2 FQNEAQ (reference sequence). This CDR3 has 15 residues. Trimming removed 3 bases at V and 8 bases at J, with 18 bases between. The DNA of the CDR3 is TGTGCCAGCAGCTTGAGGCGGGTGCCCATGGGTACGCAGTATTTT. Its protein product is CASSLRRVPMGTQYF.